The TCR beta chain described here comes from a study of graft-versus-host responses after intestinal transplantation. Study as a whole: Those transplanted obtained multivisceral, liver-intestinal, or isolated intestinal grafts. Findings and caveats of the study: Recipient marrow harbored GvH clones, some of which surfaced first in ileum or blood.

Lymphocytes (intraepithelial and lamina propria) were released by processing the graft tissue. To note about this clone: Its cognate antigen is unknown.

The method was immunoSEQ multiplex PCR; TCRdb's version includes in-frame clones alone and lacks a portion of them. The sample contains about 7,600 clones, 80% to 85% of which appear only once. The receptor's source is a human patient who received an intestinal transplant, so some T cells may come from the graft donor. Sequencing was performed on ileum tissue, taken approximately 120 days after transplant.

The CDR3 sequence: CAWIPGQPQHF. In DNA form, the CDR3 reads TGTGCCTGGATTCCAGGGCAGCCCCAGCATTTT. This chain links TRBV30 with TRBJ1-5; D might be TRBD1 (5 bases). Germline CDR1 and CDR2: GTSNPN and SVGIG (reference sequence). V lost 4 bases to trimming and J lost 7 bases, with 8 bases between them. CDR3 size: 11 residues.